Presented here are 11 T cell receptor beta chains from one specimen sequenced in a study of T cell changes during pregnancy in multiple sclerosis. Here immunoSEQ multiplex PCR was the method, and the copy in TCRdb shows in-frame clones only, minus some. The sample has under 75,000 clones, around 92% seen once. Sample: peripheral blood, taken in the first trimester of pregnancy. Receptors originate from a female donor with multiple sclerosis, enrolled in a pregnancy study.

J is TRBJ1-3 and V is TRBV27; D remains unclear. Germline V CDR1 and CDR2: MNHEY, SMNVEV (reference sequence). This CDR3 is built from 14 residues. Trimming took 3 bases from V and 1 from J, leaving 7 bases between them. The CDR3 sequence is CASSLKSSGNTIYF. The CDR3 bases are TGTGCCAGCAGTTTGAAGAGTTCTGGAAACACCATATATTTT.

The chain joins TRBV19 to TRBJ1-1; tentative D call: TRBD1 (6 bases). The CDR3 is made up of 13 amino acids. Germline-derived CDR1 and CDR2 are LNHDA and SQIVND (reference sequence). V dropped 3 bases and J dropped 4 bases, with 9 bases sitting between them. The CDR3 coding sequence is TGTGCCAGTAGTATGACACAGGGCACTGAAGCTTTCTTT. Amino acid sequence: CASSMTQGTEAFF. Based on the CDR3 plus reference TRBV19 and TRBJ1-1, the full variable domain is DGGITQSPKYLFRKEGQNVTLSCEQNLNHDAMYWYRQDPGQGLRLIYYSQIVNDFQKGDIAEGYSVSREKKESFPLTVTSAQKNPTAFYLCASSMTQGTEAFFGQGTRLTVV.

This chain joins TRBV7-3 and TRBJ2-3; D may be TRBD2 (5 bases). Trimming took 5 bases from V and 0 from J, leaving 12 bases between them. This CDR3 is built from 15 residues. CDR1 SGHTA and CDR2 FQGTGA come from the germline V gene. DNA of the CDR3: TGTGCCAGCAGCCGTGGAGAGCGGAGCACAGATACGCAGTATTTT. As protein: CASSRGERSTDTQYF.

The chain links TRBV27 to TRBJ2-3; 12 nucleotides align to TRBD2. Per the germline V gene, CDR1 is MNHEY and CDR2 is SMNVEV (reference sequence). Trimming at V came to 5 bases and at J to 4 bases, leaving 7 bases not matched to a gene. The CDR3 is made up of 16 amino acids. CDR3 DNA sequence: TGTGCCAGCAGTCCTCTAGCGGGAGGGCCGGCAGATACGCAGTATTTT. Translating it yields CASSPLAGGPADTQYF.

The rearrangement joins TRBV27 to TRBJ1-6; 8 bases fit TRBD1. The CDR3 is made up of 12 amino acids. Germline assignment: CDR1 MNHEY and CDR2 SMNVEV (reference sequence). V lost 8 bases and J lost 10; bases outside the gene matches: 4. The CDR3 DNA is TGTGCCAGCGGAAACAGGGGGTCACCCCTCCACTTT. It yields the protein CASGNRGSPLHF.

CDR3: CASSQVPQQGGDEQFF. Written as DNA, the CDR3 is TGCGCCAGCAGCCAAGTACCTCAACAGGGGGGAGATGAGCAGTTCTTC. The rearrangement joins TRBV4-1 to TRBJ2-1; 8 bases line up with TRBD1. This CDR3 comprises 16 residues. V shed 1 base and J 8 bases; nucleotides not matched to a gene: 10. In germline, CDR1 is MGHRA, CDR2 YSYEKL.

V usage is TRBV5-1 and J usage is TRBJ1-1; a possible D gene is TRBD1 (5 bases). V lost 2 bases to trimming and J lost 8 bases, with 13 bases between them. From germline, CDR1 is SGHRS and CDR2 YFSETQ. The CDR3 is 13 amino acids. This CDR3 reads CASSFRAGGEAFF. DNA for the CDR3: TGCGCCAGCAGCTTCCGTGCCGGGGGGGAAGCTTTCTTT.

The genes are TRBV5-6 and TRBJ1-6, with D possibly matching TRBD1 (5 bases). V dropped 2 bases and J dropped 7 bases, with 13 bases sitting between them. This CDR3 has 15 residues. In germline, CDR1 is SGHDT, CDR2 YYEEEE. CDR3 loop: CASSLVAGHNSPLHF. The CDR3 nucleotides read TGTGCCAGCAGCTTAGTGGCGGGGCACAATTCACCCCTCCACTTT. The variable domain in full, with the rest retrieved from reference TRBV5-6 and TRBJ1-6, is DAGVTQSPTHLIKTRGQQVTLRCSPKSGHDTVSWYQQALGQGPQFIFQYYEEEERQRGNFPDRFSGHQFPNYSSELNVNALLLGDSALYLCASSLVAGHNSPLHFGNGTRLTVT.

This clone showed up just once. V gene TRBV2 combines with J gene TRBJ1-2; the D gene is possibly TRBD1 (5 bases). The CDR3 has 12 residues. CDR1 and CDR2 (germline): SNHLY, FYNNEI. The ends were cut back, 1 base at V and 8 bases at J, with 8 bases in the middle. The CDR3 sequence: CASSEEGYGYTF. The CDR3 DNA is TGTGCCAGCAGTGAAGAGGGGTACGGCTACACCTTC.

The CDR3 nucleotides read TGTGCCAGCTCCGAGGTCCAAGAGACCCAGTACTTC. This codes for CASSEVQETQYF. This rearrangement joins TRBV2 to TRBJ2-5; D not resolved. CDR1 and CDR2 from the germline V gene are SNHLY and FYNNEI. The CDR3 runs 12 residues. The V end was cut by 8 bases, the J end by 1 base, with 8 bases between.

The chain is built from TRBV9 and TRBJ1-2; a possible D gene is TRBD1 (5 bases). CDR1 SGDLS and CDR2 YYNGEE come from the germline V gene. The CDR3 totals 16 residues. Trimming removed 3 bases from V and 7 bases from J, with 22 bases in between. The CDR3 is CASSATGQGWWGGYTF. The CDR3 DNA reads TGTGCCAGCAGCGCTACCGGTCAGGGTTGGTGGGGTGGCTACACCTTC. The full variable domain, with the rest looked up from reference TRBV9 and TRBJ1-2, is DSGVTQTPKHLITATGQRVTLRCSPRSGDLSVYWYQQSLDQGLQFLIQYYNGEERAKGNILERFSAQQFPDLHSELNLSSLELGDSALYFCASSATGQGWWGGYTFGSGTRLTVV.